Each of the 31 T cell receptor beta chains below was sequenced from the same sample in a study of spatial heterogeneity in lung cancer. The sample's time point: sample taken at primary tumor resection. TCRs were sequenced from unsorted whole RNA of tumor, nontumor lung or PBMC. In TCRdb, the 5' RACE reads were re-called with MiXCR into one record per CDR3 protein. Of more than 9,500 distinct CDR3 sequences listed, approximately 6.2% are singletons. The sequenced sample was normal lung tissue next to the tumor, obtained at surgery. These receptors were collected from a male donor with early-stage non-small cell lung cancer.

This clonotype has only a few counts. The library was prepared for alpha chains; this beta chain is a stray read, so its frequency means little. The genes are TRBV6-5 and TRBJ2-3, with TRBD2 as a possible D gene (7 bases). V was trimmed by 0 bases and J by 7 bases, leaving 11 bases between them. The germline V gene encodes CDR1 MNHEY and CDR2 SVGAGI. The CDR3 consists of 14 residues. As DNA, the CDR3 is TGTGCCAGCAGTTACTCGGGGGGGCACCATACGCAGTATTTT. This gives the protein CASSYSGGHHTQYF.

With respect to this clonotype: A library prepared for alpha chains yielded this beta chain as an off-target read; its size is of little meaning. The chain has TRBV5-1 and TRBJ2-7; possibly TRBD1 or TRBD2 for D (5 bases each). This CDR3 contains 16 residues. V was pared by 4 bases and J by 1 base, with 18 bases between. The germline V gene has CDR1 SGHRS and CDR2 YFSETQ. The CDR3, as DNA: TGCGCCAGCAGCCCATCCACCGGGACGGGGTCCTACGAGCAGTACTTC. It translates to CASSPSTGTGSYEQYF.

This clonotype has only a few counts. This beta chain is a stray sequence in a library constructed for alpha chains; its clone size is not meaningful. The chain joins TRBV20-1 to TRBJ1-5; D not resolved. Per germline, CDR1 DFQATT and CDR2 SNEGSKA (reference sequence). This CDR3 has 13 residues. Trimming stripped 4 bases from V and 3 bases from J, with 10 bases between. The DNA for the CDR3 is TGCAGTGCTAATACGGGAGACAATCAGCCCCAGCATTTT. Protein: CSANTGDNQPQHF.

In its sample, this clonotype was seen many times. A library prepared for alpha chains yielded this beta chain as an off-target read; its size is of little meaning. The chain is built from TRBV19 and TRBJ1-5; unclear D gene. The ends were cut back, 7 bases at V and 0 bases at J, with 13 bases in the middle. The CDR3 runs 15 residues. Germline assignment: CDR1 LNHDA and CDR2 SQIVND (reference sequence). The CDR3 DNA reads as TGTGCCAGTATCCCGACACCGACTAGCAATCAGCCCCAGCATTTT. Translation gives CASIPTPTSNQPQHF. The entire variable domain, with the rest obtained from reference TRBV19 and TRBJ1-5, is as follows: DGGITQSPKYLFRKEGQNVTLSCEQNLNHDAMYWYRQDPGQGLRLIYYSQIVNDFQKGDIAEGYSVSREKKESFPLTVTSAQKNPTAFYLCASIPTPTSNQPQHFGDGTRLSIL.

This clonotype occurred a few times. With the library built for alpha chains, this beta chain is off target and its frequency is not meaningful. The chain combines TRBV6-6 with TRBJ2-2, with unresolved D. Germline values: CDR1 MNHNY, CDR2 SVGAGI (reference sequence). The CDR3 sequence is 12 residues long. Trimming stripped 1 base from V and 5 bases from J, with 2 bases between. The CDR3 DNA reads as TGTGCCAGCAGTTACTTGACCGGGGAGCTGTTTTTT. Its translation is CASSYLTGELFF.

This clonotype has at least ten counts. This beta chain is off target for a library built for alpha chains, so its abundance means little. The V and J genes are TRBV27 and TRBJ1-1; D gene ambiguous. V was cut by 4 bases and J by 3 bases, with 9 bases left in between. The CDR3 extends over 13 amino acids. Germline CDR1 is MNHEY and CDR2 is SMNVEV (reference sequence). For the CDR3, the DNA is TGTGCCAGCAGTTACATGTCCGACACTGAAGCTTTCTTT. Its protein is CASSYMSDTEAFF.

This clonotype was observed a handful of times. Since it is a stray read in a library aimed at alpha chains, this beta chain has a size that is not meaningful. The chain uses TRBV7-9 and TRBJ2-7; 11 bases fit TRBD1. The CDR3 runs to 14 residues. V shed 5 bases, J shed 6 bases, and the junction held 6 bases outside the gene matches. CDR1 and CDR2 from the germline V gene are SEHNR and FQNEAQ (reference sequence). The CDR3 protein is CASSTTGTGGEQYF. As DNA, the CDR3 is TGTGCCAGCAGCACCACCGGGACAGGGGGCGAGCAGTACTTC.

This clonotype was detected many times. A library prepared for alpha chains yielded this beta chain as an off-target read; its size is of little meaning. The chain carries TRBV4-1 and TRBJ1-1; possibly TRBD1 for D (5 bases). From germline, CDR1 is MGHRA and CDR2 YSYEKL. V lost 0 bases and J 2 bases, leaving 10 bases between the germline ends. The CDR3 spans 15 residues. The CDR3 protein is CASSQEGRSNTEAFF. The CDR3 nucleotides read TGCGCCAGCAGCCAAGAGGGGCGGTCAAACACTGAAGCTTTCTTT.

This clonotype was recorded many times. With the library built for alpha chains, this beta chain is off target and its frequency is not meaningful. The genes are TRBV27 and TRBJ1-2, with 12 bases lining up with TRBD1. J gave up 5 bases and V 0 bases, and 13 bases lay outside the gene matches. Germline assignment: CDR1 MNHEY and CDR2 SMNVEV (reference sequence). The CDR3 has 19 amino acids. CDR3 region: CASSLSVGGTGGAGYGYTF. DNA for the CDR3: TGTGCCAGCAGTTTATCGGTGGGCGGGACAGGGGGCGCGGGGTATGGCTACACCTTC.

At least ten counts were recorded for this clonotype. Being off target in a library aimed at alpha chains, this beta chain has a size of little meaning. CDR3 nucleotides: TGTGCCAGCAGTCCGGGACTAGCGGGTAGAGGCGAGACCCAGTACTTC. This translates into CASSPGLAGRGETQYF. V is TRBV12-3 or TRBV12-4 and J is TRBJ2-5; 12 bases align to TRBD2. Trimming cost V 5 bases and J 5 bases; bases outside gene matches: 9. This CDR3 spans 16 amino acids.

Concerning this clonotype: An end of the junction differs from the germline gene, which may be a read error. As an off-target read in a library built for alpha chains, this beta chain has a frequency of little significance. This chain joins TRBV7-9 and TRBJ2-5; the match to TRBD1 covers 9 bases. The CDR3 covers 14 residues. In germline, CDR1 is SEHNR, CDR2 FQNEAQ (reference sequence). CDR3 loop: CASSLGQGEETLYF. The CDR3 DNA sequence: TGTGCCAGCAGCTTAGGACAGGGGGAAGAGACCCTGTACTTC.

This clonotype was counted many times. This beta chain is an off-target read within a library intended for alpha chains, so its frequency means little. The chain carries TRBV2 and TRBJ1-4; D is perhaps TRBD1 (6 bases). CDR1 and CDR2 from the germline V gene are SNHLY and FYNNEI. The CDR3 is 14 residues long. The V gene lost 6 bases and the J gene lost 7 bases, with 15 bases spanning the gap. The CDR3 sequence is CASSDRLGIEKLFF. The CDR3 DNA sequence: TGTGCCAGCAGCGACAGGTTGGGGATTGAAAAACTGTTTTTT.

Sample share makes this clonotype medium-sized. As an off-target read in a library built for alpha chains, this beta chain has a frequency of little significance. The J gene is TRBJ2-5, the V gene TRBV4-2, with TRBD2 matching 12 bases. V gave up 0 bases and J gave up 4 bases; unmatched junction bases: 6. The CDR3 has 17 residues. Germline V gene data show CDR1 as LGHNA and CDR2 as YNFKEQ. CDR3: CASSQDPPSGRVETQYF. In DNA, the CDR3 is TGTGCCAGCAGCCAAGATCCCCCTAGCGGGAGGGTAGAGACCCAGTACTTC.

This clonotype was recorded many times. For a library built for alpha chains, this beta chain is a stray read; little rests on its size. The V call is TRBV29-1, the J call TRBJ2-3; either TRBD1 or TRBD2 may supply D (5 bases each). The germline gives CDR1 SQVTM, CDR2 ANQGSEA. This CDR3 is built from 14 residues. The ends were cut back, 4 bases at V and 0 bases at J, with 11 bases in the middle. CDR3 protein: CSVAGTHSTDTQYF. The CDR3 coding sequence is TGCAGCGTTGCCGGGACCCACAGCACAGATACGCAGTATTTT.

This clonotype is medium-sized (0.01 to 0.1%) in the sample. As an off-target read in a library built for alpha chains, this beta chain has a frequency of little significance. This chain joins TRBV7-9 and TRBJ2-1; possibly TRBD2 for D (5 bases). Trimming pared 7 bases from V and 0 bases from J, leaving 10 bases between. Germline CDR1 SEHNR, CDR2 FQNEAQ (reference sequence). The CDR3 runs 14 residues. The CDR3 protein is CASIPRGSYNEQFF. DNA for the CDR3: TGTGCCAGCATCCCTCGGGGCTCCTACAATGAGCAGTTCTTC.

In its sample, this clonotype was seen many times. Because this beta chain is a stray read in a library intended to capture alpha chains, its abundance should not be given much weight. The genes are TRBV2 and TRBJ1-6, with 7 positions matching TRBD1. Germline-derived CDR1 and CDR2 are SNHLY and FYNNEI. J lost 7 bases, V lost 8 bases, and 8 bases had no gene match. The CDR3 has 14 residues. The chain's CDR3 is CASVQGGVNSPLHF. Here the CDR3 DNA reads TGTGCCAGCGTCCAGGGGGGAGTAAATTCACCCCTCCACTTT.

This clonotype ranks as medium-sized. This beta chain was picked up by a library intended for alpha chains and is off target, so its count carries little meaning. V usage is TRBV29-1 and J usage is TRBJ2-3; D is possibly TRBD1 (6 bases). Trimming cost V 3 bases and J 11 bases, with 18 bases left between them. The germline CDR1 and CDR2 sequences are SQVTM and ANQGSEA. The CDR3 runs 13 residues. This chain's CDR3 is CSVDDGGQIGQYF. In DNA, the CDR3 is TGCAGCGTTGATGATGGGGGCCAGATAGGGCAGTATTTT.

There are a few counts of this clonotype. This beta chain is a stray sequence in a library constructed for alpha chains; its clone size is not meaningful. The chain links TRBV10-2 to TRBJ2-5; maybe TRBD2 (5 bases). CDR3 length: 14 amino acids. The germline V gene encodes CDR1 WSHSY and CDR2 SAAADI. Trimming removed 6 bases from V and 3 bases from J, with 14 bases in between. CDR3 in DNA: TGCGCCAGCAGCGTGGGAGTTAGTGAAGAGACCCAGTACTTC. Translation: CASSVGVSEETQYF.

This clonotype was seen at least ten times. This beta chain is off target for a library built for alpha chains, so its abundance means little. The chain links TRBV7-9 to TRBJ2-1; D ambiguous. CDR1 and CDR2 from the germline V gene are SEHNR and FQNEAQ (reference sequence). Between the trimmed V and J ends, which lost 4 bases and 2 bases, there was a span of 9 bases. The CDR3 contains 14 residues. Here the CDR3 reads CASSSLWAYNEQFF. CDR3 nucleotide sequence: TGTGCCAGCAGCTCCCTTTGGGCCTACAATGAGCAGTTCTTC.

This clonotype has a count of ten or more. Being off target in a library aimed at alpha chains, this beta chain has a size of little meaning. CDR3 in amino acids: CASSLVANEKLFF. The CDR3 nucleotides are TGTGCCAGCAGCTTAGTGGCTAATGAAAAACTGTTTTTT. V gene TRBV7-8 combines with J gene TRBJ1-4; the D is unclear. CDR3 length: 13 amino acids. With 1 base removed from V and 3 bases from J, the gap between germline ends came to 3 bases. CDR1 SGHVS and CDR2 FQNEAQ come from the germline V gene.

As for this clonotype: This beta chain is a stray read from a library made for alpha chains; its abundance is not meaningful. The chain links TRBV29-1 to TRBJ1-1; D not resolved. Deletions cut 3 bases from V and 0 bases from J, with 11 bases between. There are 14 residues in the CDR3. The germline V gene encodes CDR1 SQVTM and CDR2 ANQGSEA. The CDR3 bases are TGCAGCGTTGATTTAGGCACCATGAACACTGAAGCTTTCTTT. This encodes CSVDLGTMNTEAFF. The full variable domain, with the rest looked up from reference TRBV29-1 and TRBJ1-1, is SAVISQKPSRDICQRGTSLTIQCQVDSQVTMMFWYRQQPGQSLTLIATANQGSEATYESGFVIDKFPISRPNLTFSTLTVSNMSPEDSSIYLCSVDLGTMNTEAFFGQGTRLTVV.

The table lists this clonotype with a few counts. This beta chain was picked up by a library intended for alpha chains and is off target, so its count carries little meaning. This rearrangement joins TRBV11-3 to TRBJ2-5; 12 bases agree with TRBD2. The CDR3 has 18 residues. V was pared by 1 base and J by 1 base, with 7 bases of the junction left unmatched. Germline CDR1 and CDR2: SGHNT and YENEEA. The CDR3 is CASSLGQLAGGLQETQYF. CDR3 DNA sequence: TGTGCCAGCAGCTTAGGGCAACTAGCGGGAGGCCTCCAAGAGACCCAGTACTTC.

The table lists this clonotype with many counts. Being off target in a library aimed at alpha chains, this beta chain has a size of little meaning. The chain carries TRBV29-1 and TRBJ1-5; D not certain. Germline V gene data show CDR1 as SQVTM and CDR2 as ANQGSEA. V was trimmed by 7 bases and J by 1 base, leaving 11 bases between them. This CDR3 spans 13 amino acids. Written as DNA, the CDR3 is TGCAGCGCTAGGGCGGGGAGCAATCAGCCCCAGCATTTT. Translating it yields CSARAGSNQPQHF.

This clonotype was counted ten times or more. Since it is a stray read in a library aimed at alpha chains, this beta chain has a size that is not meaningful. As DNA, the CDR3 is TGTGCCAGCAGTGAAACTCAGGGGCTCTACACCTTC. Translating it yields CASSETQGLYTF. The V call is TRBV2, the J call TRBJ1-2, with a weak D call TRBD1 (6 bases). The germline V gene encodes CDR1 SNHLY and CDR2 FYNNEI. The V and J ends lost 2 bases and 10 bases respectively, with 11 bases between them. CDR3 length: 12 amino acids. The full variable domain, with the rest looked up from reference TRBV2 and TRBJ1-2, is EPEVTQTPSHQVTQMGQEVILRCVPISNHLYFYWYRQILGQKVEFLVSFYNNEISEKSEIFDDQFSVERPDGSNFTLKIRSTKLEDSAMYFCASSETQGLYTFGSGTRLTVV.

This clonotype was seen at least ten times. This beta chain turned up in a library designed for alpha chains; as an off-target read, its abundance says little. The rearrangement joins TRBV7-8 to TRBJ2-3; D gene ambiguous. The V end lost 5 bases, the J end lost 2 bases, and 17 bases lay between the germline ends. Germline CDR1 and CDR2: SGHVS and FQNEAQ. The CDR3 spans 16 residues. This CDR3 is CASSPLGVATTDTQYF. Written as DNA, the CDR3 is TGTGCCAGCAGCCCGCTTGGGGTGGCGACCACAGATACGCAGTATTTT.

This clonotype has a count of ten or more. This beta chain appears as a stray read in a library generated for alpha chains; its size is not informative. The V and J genes are TRBV29-1 and TRBJ2-1; maybe TRBD1 (6 bases). Germline values: CDR1 SQVTM, CDR2 ANQGSEA. V lost 7 bases and J lost 8, with 9 bases in between. CDR3 length: 10 residues. The CDR3 is CSGQVDEQFF. In nucleotides, the CDR3 is TGCAGCGGACAGGTAGATGAGCAGTTCTTC.

This clonotype was seen a few times. A library made for alpha chains picked up this beta chain off target, so its size means little. The chain employs TRBV9 and TRBJ2-7, with TRBD2 matching 7 bases. Per the germline V gene, CDR1 is SGDLS and CDR2 is YYNGEE. The ends lost 0 bases at V and 0 bases at J; junction bases unmatched: 3. The CDR3 extends over 15 amino acids. This CDR3 is CASSVGEGHSYEQYF. The CDR3 DNA reads as TGTGCCAGCAGCGTAGGGGAGGGGCACTCCTACGAGCAGTACTTC. Complete variable domain (other parts from reference TRBV9 and TRBJ2-7): DSGVTQTPKHLITATGQRVTLRCSPRSGDLSVYWYQQSLDQGLQFLIQYYNGEERAKGNILERFSAQQFPDLHSELNLSSLELGDSALYFCASSVGEGHSYEQYFGPGTRLTVT.

This clonotype came up many times. This beta chain is an off-target read within a library intended for alpha chains, so its frequency means little. The V and J genes are TRBV7-9 and TRBJ1-1, with 7 positions matching TRBD1. The CDR3 spans 13 residues. Trimming at V came to 6 bases and at J to 8 bases, leaving 9 bases not matched to a gene. Germline V gene data show CDR1 as SEHNR and CDR2 as FQNEAQ (reference sequence). The CDR3 sequence is CASRSGTDLEAFF. The CDR3 DNA reads TGTGCCAGCAGAAGCGGGACAGACCTCGAAGCTTTCTTT.

This clonotype was counted at least ten times. This beta chain came through as a stray read in a library set up for alpha chains, and its size says little. The rearrangement uses TRBV5-1 and TRBJ1-2, with D maybe TRBD1 (5 bases). The CDR3 extends over 14 amino acids. The germline V and J ends were trimmed by 4 bases and 7 bases, with 17 bases remaining between them. The germline CDR1 and CDR2 sequences are SGHRS and YFSETQ. This chain's CDR3 is CASSPFRDARGYTF. The CDR3 region has the DNA TGCGCCAGCAGCCCCTTCCGGGACGCTCGTGGCTACACCTTC. The entire variable domain, with the rest obtained from reference TRBV5-1 and TRBJ1-2, is as follows: KAGVTQTPRYLIKTRGQQVTLSCSPISGHRSVSWYQQTPGQGLQFLFEYFSETQRNKGNFPGRFSGRQFSNSRSEMNVSTLELGDSALYLCASSPFRDARGYTFGSGTRLTVV.

This clonotype was seen at least ten times. With the library built for alpha chains, this beta chain is off target and its frequency is not meaningful. The chain employs TRBV29-1 and TRBJ2-6, with TRBD1 matching 7 bases. The CDR3 extends over 15 amino acids. Germline V gene lookup returns CDR1 SQVTM and CDR2 ANQGSEA. The ends lost 4 bases at V and 4 bases at J; junction bases unmatched: 7. CDR3 nucleotide sequence: TGCAGCGTTGGCAGAGGGGGCTCCGGGGCCAACGTCCTGACTTTC. As protein: CSVGRGGSGANVLTF.

This clonotype is classed as large. The library was built for alpha chains, so this beta chain is an off-target read and its size means little. CDR3 DNA sequence: TGTGCCAGCAGATCTCCCGGAGAGCAGTTCTTC. As protein: CASRSPGEQFF. The V and J genes are TRBV12-3 or TRBV12-4 and TRBJ2-1; D remains ambiguous. The CDR3 totals 11 residues. Trimming took off 6 bases at V and 10 bases at J, with 10 bases between the two ends.